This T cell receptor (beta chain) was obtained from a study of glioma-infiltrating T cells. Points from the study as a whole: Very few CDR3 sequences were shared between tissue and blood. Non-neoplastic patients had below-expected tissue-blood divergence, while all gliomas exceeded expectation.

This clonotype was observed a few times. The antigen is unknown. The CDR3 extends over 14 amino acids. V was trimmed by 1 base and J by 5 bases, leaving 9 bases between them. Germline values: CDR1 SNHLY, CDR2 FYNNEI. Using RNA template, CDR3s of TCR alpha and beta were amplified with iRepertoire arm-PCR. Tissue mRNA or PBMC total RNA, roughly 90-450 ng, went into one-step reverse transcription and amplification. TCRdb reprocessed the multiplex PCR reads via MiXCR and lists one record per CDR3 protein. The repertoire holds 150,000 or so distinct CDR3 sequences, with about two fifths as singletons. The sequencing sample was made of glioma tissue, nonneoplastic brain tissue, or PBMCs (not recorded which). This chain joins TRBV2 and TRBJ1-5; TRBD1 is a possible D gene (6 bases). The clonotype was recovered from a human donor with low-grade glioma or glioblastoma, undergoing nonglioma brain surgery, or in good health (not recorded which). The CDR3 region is CASSEEGDHQPQHF. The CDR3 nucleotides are TGTGCCAGCAGTGAAGAGGGGGACCATCAGCCCCAGCATTTT.